The sequence of this T cell receptor (beta chain) was determined in a study of blood T cell repertoires in COVID-19. Study as a whole: Italy, Spain and the United States were the sources of the convalescent and acute COVID-19 samples. Nucleic acid was either cDNA or gDNA, and it came from T cells, B-cell-depleted T cells, or PBMCs.

The CDR3 spans 16 residues. Germline lookup yields CDR1 LNHDA and CDR2 SQIVND (reference sequence). Trimming stripped 8 bases from V and 0 bases from J, with 16 bases between. Seattle patients were enrolled during active infection and followed longitudinally. In the authors' methods: Reference gene primer amplification gave estimated nucleated cell counts. Profiled with immunoSEQ multiplex PCR; TCRdb holds only in-frame clones, not every one. V, J and clone size are those of that table, while D and trimming were read from the DNA. The sample consists of around 300,000 clones, 85% to 90% of them appearing once.

The sample was peripheral blood. This sequence was found in a woman in her forties or fifties with COVID-19, enrolled during active disease. J is TRBJ2-2 and V is TRBV19; D remains unclear. The CDR3 protein is CASSPPTVTNTGELFF. CDR3 DNA sequence: TGTGCCAGTTCTCCTCCAACGGTTACGAACACCGGGGAGCTGTTTTTT. The full variable domain, its missing parts supplied by reference TRBV19 and TRBJ2-2, is DGGITQSPKYLFRKEGQNVTLSCEQNLNHDAMYWYRQDPGQGLRLIYYSQIVNDFQKGDIAEGYSVSREKKESFPLTVTSAQKNPTAFYLCASSPPTVTNTGELFFGEGSRLTVL.